The rows below give T cell receptor beta chains drawn from one sample of a study of blood T cell repertoires in COVID-19. Some clones are missing from TCRdb's copy, which holds only in-frame ones; the method was immunoSEQ multiplex PCR. This table has approximately 270,000 clones, about 85% appearing once. Sequences were obtained from peripheral blood. The source is a man aged 18 to 30 with active or convalescent COVID-19. Both conserved end residues are part of each CDR3. Fields, in order: clone size, J gene, D gene, V gene, CDR3 protein, CDR3 DNA. The D gene is left open where the match is weak. Size tells how often a clone was seen (once, few, many) or the class of an expanded clone, and some rows leave it out.

. | TRBJ1-6 | . | TRBV9 | CASSVEGGADTPLHF | TGTGCCAGCAGCGTAGAGGGGGGGGCTGACACACCCCTCCACTTT
once | TRBJ1-2 | TRBD1 | TRBV19 | CASSIMTGPWYTF | TGTGCCAGTAGTATAATGACAGGGCCGTGGTACACCTTC
. | TRBJ1-1 | . | TRBV2 | CATYSGDLNTEAFF | TGTGCCACCTACTCTGGAGACCTAAACACTGAAGCTTTCTTT
. | TRBJ2-7 | TRBD2 | TRBV9 | CASSAAERGKQYF | TGTGCCAGCAGCGCTGCCGAGCGGGGCAAGCAGTACTTC
once | TRBJ1-1 | TRBD1 | TRBV13 | CASSYPTGGGENTEAFF | TGTGCCAGCAGCTACCCAACAGGGGGCGGGGAGAACACTGAAGCTTTCTTT
. | TRBJ1-5 | TRBD1 | TRBV30 | CAWSGGQGLNNQPQHF | TGTGCCTGGAGCGGGGGACAGGGGTTAAACAATCAGCCCCAGCATTTT
. | TRBJ1-6 | TRBD1 | TRBV27 | CASSRRDRGRYSPLHF | TGTGCCAGCAGCCGCCGGGACAGGGGGCGGTATTCACCCCTCCACTTT
. | TRBJ2-6 | TRBD1 | TRBV24-1 | CATSDSRTGPGANVLTF | TGTGCCACCAGTGACTCGAGGACAGGGCCCGGGGCCAACGTCCTGACTTTC
. | TRBJ2-1 | . | TRBV14 | CASSLPTGEPRDNEQFF | TGTGCCAGCAGCCTGCCCACCGGGGAGCCAAGGGATAATGAGCAGTTCTTC
. | TRBJ1-1 | TRBD1 | TRBV7-9 | CASSARGQGAPEAFF | TGTGCCAGCAGCGCCCGGGGACAGGGGGCCCCTGAAGCTTTCTTT
. | TRBJ2-5 | TRBD1 | TRBV7-2 | CASSLGGQEETQYF | TGTGCCAGCAGCTTAGGTGGACAGGAAGAGACCCAGTACTTC
. | TRBJ2-1 | . | TRBV7-2 | CASTDWGYYNEQFF | TGTGCCAGCACAGACTGGGGCTACTACAATGAGCAGTTCTTC
. | TRBJ1-2 | . | TRBV2 | CASRRSTDGYTF | TGTGCCAGCAGACGCTCTACGGATGGCTACACCTTC
. | TRBJ2-2 | . | TRBV2 | CASKMDSSAGELFF | TGTGCCAGTAAGATGGACTCCTCAGCCGGGGAGCTGTTTTTT
. | TRBJ2-3 | TRBD2 | TRBV6-5 | CASSTLAGGPNTQYF | TGTGCCAGCAGCACACTAGCGGGAGGGCCAAATACGCAGTATTTT
. | TRBJ2-1 | . | TRBV7-3 | CASSPLAESSYNEQFF | TGTGCCAGCAGCCCCTTAGCGGAAAGCTCCTACAATGAGCAGTTCTTC
. | TRBJ2-5 | . | TRBV6-2/TRBV6-3 | CASSYESWETQYF | TGTGCCAGCAGTTACGAGTCTTGGGAGACCCAGTACTTC
. | TRBJ1-2 | . | TRBV25-1 | CASSDPGRNYGYTF | TGTGCCAGCAGTGATCCCGGTCGTAACTATGGCTACACCTTC
. | TRBJ1-1 | . | TRBV5-6 | CASSLGQGSTEAFF | TGTGCCAGCAGCTTGGGGCAGGGGAGCACTGAAGCTTTCTTT
few | TRBJ1-3 | . | TRBV30 | CAWNNQGGPGNTIYF | TGTGCCTGGAACAATCAGGGAGGACCTGGAAACACCATATATTTT
. | TRBJ2-3 | . | TRBV28 | CASISSRRLADTQYF | TGTGCCAGCATCTCCAGCCGGAGACTAGCAGATACGCAGTATTTT
few | TRBJ2-1 | . | TRBV29-1 | CSVDSDEQFF | TGCAGCGTTGATAGCGATGAGCAGTTCTTC
. | TRBJ1-5 | . | TRBV28 | CASSLSGINQPQHF | TGTGCCAGCAGTTTATCAGGGATCAATCAGCCCCAGCATTTT
. | TRBJ1-2 | TRBD1 | TRBV11-2 | CASSLTGQGGYGYTF | TGTGCCAGCAGCTTAACTGGACAGGGAGGGTATGGCTACACCTTC
. | TRBJ1-1 | TRBD1 | TRBV6-5 | CASSYTGQGLAFF | TGTGCCAGCAGTTACACAGGACAGGGGTTAGCTTTCTTT
. | TRBJ2-7 | . | TRBV15 | CATSSYGQISDEQYF | TGTGCCACCAGCAGCTACGGACAGATTTCGGACGAGCAGTACTTC
. | TRBJ2-1 | TRBD2 | TRBV7-3 | CASSLGRASGYNEQFF | TGTGCCAGCAGCCTTGGCCGGGCTAGCGGTTACAATGAGCAGTTCTTC
. | TRBJ1-5 | . | TRBV27 | CASSTLQGNQPQHF | TGTGCCAGCAGTACCCTACAGGGAAATCAGCCCCAGCATTTT
. | TRBJ2-1 | . | TRBV6-2/TRBV6-3 | CASSYPNGASSYNEQFF | TGTGCCAGCAGTTACCCCAATGGGGCCAGCTCCTACAATGAGCAGTTCTTC
once | TRBJ1-1 | . | TRBV30 | CAWIRGNTEAFF | TGTGCCTGGATTAGGGGGAACACTGAAGCTTTCTTT
. | TRBJ1-1 | . | TRBV9 | CASSYGGNTEAFF | TGTGCCAGCAGCTACGGGGGGAACACTGAAGCTTTCTTT
once | TRBJ2-5 | TRBD2 | TRBV10-2 | CATQGRGGEETQYF | TGCGCCACCCAGGGGCGGGGGGGTGAGGAGACCCAGTACTTC
. | TRBJ2-5 | TRBD2 | TRBV2 | CASSILAAPPETQYF | TGTGCCAGCAGTATACTAGCGGCGCCGCCAGAGACCCAGTACTTC
. | TRBJ2-7 | TRBD1 | TRBV7-9 | CASSLPPGQGTGEQYF | TGTGCCAGCAGCTTACCTCCCGGACAGGGGACCGGAGAGCAGTACTTC
once | TRBJ1-1 | . | TRBV2 | CASLEGHPRNTEAFF | TGTGCCAGCCTCGAGGGACACCCAAGGAACACTGAAGCTTTCTTT
. | TRBJ2-1 | TRBD2 | TRBV11-2 | CASSQQGLAGVKVVF | TGTGCCAGCAGCCAACAGGGACTAGCGGGGGTAAAGGTGGTCTTC